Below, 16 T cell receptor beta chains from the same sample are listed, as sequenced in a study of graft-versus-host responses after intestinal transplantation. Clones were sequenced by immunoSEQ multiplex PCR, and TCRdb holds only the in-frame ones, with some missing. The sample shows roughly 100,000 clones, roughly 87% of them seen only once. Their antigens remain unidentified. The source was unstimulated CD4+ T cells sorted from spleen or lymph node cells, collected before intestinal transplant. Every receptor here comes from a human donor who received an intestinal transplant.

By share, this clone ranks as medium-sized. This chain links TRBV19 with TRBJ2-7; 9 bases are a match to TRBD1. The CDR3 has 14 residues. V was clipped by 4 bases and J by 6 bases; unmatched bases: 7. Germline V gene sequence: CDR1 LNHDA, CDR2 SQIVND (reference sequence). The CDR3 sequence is CASSNRDRAFEQYF. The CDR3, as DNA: TGTGCCAGTAGTAACCGGGACAGGGCGTTCGAGCAGTACTTC.

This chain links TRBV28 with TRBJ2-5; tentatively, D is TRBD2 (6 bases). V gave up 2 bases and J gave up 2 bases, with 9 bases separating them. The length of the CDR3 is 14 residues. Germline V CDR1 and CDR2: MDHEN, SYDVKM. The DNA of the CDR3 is TGTGCCAGCAGTTTAGTGGGACTTCAAGAGACCCAGTACTTC. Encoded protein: CASSLVGLQETQYF.

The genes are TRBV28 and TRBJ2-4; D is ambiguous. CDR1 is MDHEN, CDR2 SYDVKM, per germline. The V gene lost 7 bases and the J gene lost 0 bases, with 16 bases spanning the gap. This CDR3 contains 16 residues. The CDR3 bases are TGTGCCAGCAACGAGGCCTACCTACTAGCCAAAAACATTCAGTACTTC. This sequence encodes CASNEAYLLAKNIQYF. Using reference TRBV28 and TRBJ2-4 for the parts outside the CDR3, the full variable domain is DVKVTQSSRYLVKRTGEKVFLECVQDMDHENMFWYRQDPGLGLRLIYFSYDVKMKEKGDIPEGYSVSREKKERFSLILESASTNQTSMYLCASNEAYLLAKNIQYFGAGTRLSVL.

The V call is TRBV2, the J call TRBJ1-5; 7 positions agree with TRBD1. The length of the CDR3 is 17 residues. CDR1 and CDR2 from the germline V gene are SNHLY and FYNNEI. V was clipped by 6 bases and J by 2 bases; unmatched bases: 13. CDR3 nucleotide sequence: TGTGCCAGCAGCTACAGAACCGACAGGGTACGCAATCAGCCCCAGCATTTT. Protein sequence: CASSYRTDRVRNQPQHF.

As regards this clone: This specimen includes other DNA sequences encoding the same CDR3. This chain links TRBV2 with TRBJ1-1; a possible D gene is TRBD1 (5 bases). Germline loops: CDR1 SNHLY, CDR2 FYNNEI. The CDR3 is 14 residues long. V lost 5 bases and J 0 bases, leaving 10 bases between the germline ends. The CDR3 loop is CASSKQGMNTEAFF. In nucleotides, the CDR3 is TGTGCCAGCAGTAAGCAGGGTATGAACACTGAAGCTTTCTTT.

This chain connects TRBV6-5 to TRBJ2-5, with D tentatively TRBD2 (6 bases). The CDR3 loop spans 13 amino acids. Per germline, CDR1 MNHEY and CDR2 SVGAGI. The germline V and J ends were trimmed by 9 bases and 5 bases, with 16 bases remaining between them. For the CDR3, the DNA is TGTGCCAGTGGCTTTGGGGGGAGGGAGACCCAGTACTTC. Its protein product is CASGFGGRETQYF.

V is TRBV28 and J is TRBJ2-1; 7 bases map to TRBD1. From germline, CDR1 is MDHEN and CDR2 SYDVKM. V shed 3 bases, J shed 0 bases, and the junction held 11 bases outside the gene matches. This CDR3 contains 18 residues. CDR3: CASSFLAPGQVSYNEQFF. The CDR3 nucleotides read TGTGCCAGCAGTTTCCTCGCCCCAGGACAGGTCTCCTACAATGAGCAGTTCTTC.

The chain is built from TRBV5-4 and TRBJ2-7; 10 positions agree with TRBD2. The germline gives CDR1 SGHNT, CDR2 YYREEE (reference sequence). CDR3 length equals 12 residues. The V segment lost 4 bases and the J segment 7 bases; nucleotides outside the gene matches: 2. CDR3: CASSELAGEQYF. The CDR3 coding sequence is TGTGCCAGCAGCGAACTAGCGGGGGAGCAGTACTTC.

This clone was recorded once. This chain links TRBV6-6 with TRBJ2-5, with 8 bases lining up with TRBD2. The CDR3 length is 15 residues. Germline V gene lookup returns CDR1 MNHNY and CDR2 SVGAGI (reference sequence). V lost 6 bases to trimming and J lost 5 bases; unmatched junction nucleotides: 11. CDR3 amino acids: CASSPQAGAQETQYF. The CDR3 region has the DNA TGTGCCAGCAGCCCCCAAGCGGGGGCCCAGGAGACCCAGTACTTC.

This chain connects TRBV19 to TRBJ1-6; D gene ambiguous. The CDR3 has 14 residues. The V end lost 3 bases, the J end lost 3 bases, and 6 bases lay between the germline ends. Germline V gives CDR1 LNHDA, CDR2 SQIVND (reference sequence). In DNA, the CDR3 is TGTGCCAGTAGTATGATGAGCTATAATTCACCCCTCCACTTT. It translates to CASSMMSYNSPLHF.

The CDR3 coding sequence is TGCGCCAGCAGCCAAGATAGGACCACAGATTCACCCCTCCACTTT. It specifies CASSQDRTTDSPLHF. The genes are TRBV4-1 and TRBJ1-6; D uncertain. Trimming removed 0 bases from V and 8 bases from J, with 11 bases in between. This CDR3 is 15 amino acids long. The germline V gene has CDR1 MGHRA and CDR2 YSYEKL.

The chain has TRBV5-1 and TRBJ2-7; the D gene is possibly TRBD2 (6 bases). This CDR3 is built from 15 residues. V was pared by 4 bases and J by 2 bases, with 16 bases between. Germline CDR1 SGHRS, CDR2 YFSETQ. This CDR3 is CASSPDLAAPYEQYF. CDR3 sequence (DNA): TGCGCCAGCAGCCCCGATTTAGCGGCTCCCTACGAGCAGTACTTC.

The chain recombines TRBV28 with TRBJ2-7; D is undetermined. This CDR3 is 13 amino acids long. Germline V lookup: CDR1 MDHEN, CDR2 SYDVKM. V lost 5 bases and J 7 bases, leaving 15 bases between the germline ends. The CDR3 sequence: CASSQPSRAEQYF. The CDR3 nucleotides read TGTGCCAGCAGTCAACCCTCCAGAGCAGAGCAGTACTTC.

CDR3 sequence: CASSYRPYNEQFF. The CDR3 coding sequence is TGTGCCAGCAGTTACAGGCCTTACAATGAGCAGTTCTTC. The V call is TRBV6-5, the J call TRBJ2-1; D ambiguous. Per the germline V gene, CDR1 is MNHEY and CDR2 is SVGAGI. Trimming left V 2 bases short and J 4 bases short, with 6 bases between. The length of the CDR3 is 13 residues.

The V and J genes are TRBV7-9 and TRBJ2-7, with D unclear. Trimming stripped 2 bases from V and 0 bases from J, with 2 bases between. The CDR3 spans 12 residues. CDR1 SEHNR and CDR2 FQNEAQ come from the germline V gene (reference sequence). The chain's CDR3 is CASSLHSYEQYF. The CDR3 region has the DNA TGTGCCAGCAGCTTACACTCCTACGAGCAGTACTTC. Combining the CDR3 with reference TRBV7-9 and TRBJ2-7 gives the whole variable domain DTGVSQNPRHKITKRGQNVTFRCDPISEHNRLYWYRQTLGQGPEFLTYFQNEAQLEKSRLLSDRFSAERPKGSFSTLEIQRTEQGDSAMYLCASSLHSYEQYFGPGTRLTVT.

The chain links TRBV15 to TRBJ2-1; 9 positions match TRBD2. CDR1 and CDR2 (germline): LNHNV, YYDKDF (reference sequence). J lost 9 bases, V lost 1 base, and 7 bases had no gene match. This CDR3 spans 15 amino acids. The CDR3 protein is CATSRGGGGAGEQFF. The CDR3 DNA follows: TGTGCCACCAGCAGAGGGGGCGGGGGGGCAGGTGAGCAGTTCTTC.